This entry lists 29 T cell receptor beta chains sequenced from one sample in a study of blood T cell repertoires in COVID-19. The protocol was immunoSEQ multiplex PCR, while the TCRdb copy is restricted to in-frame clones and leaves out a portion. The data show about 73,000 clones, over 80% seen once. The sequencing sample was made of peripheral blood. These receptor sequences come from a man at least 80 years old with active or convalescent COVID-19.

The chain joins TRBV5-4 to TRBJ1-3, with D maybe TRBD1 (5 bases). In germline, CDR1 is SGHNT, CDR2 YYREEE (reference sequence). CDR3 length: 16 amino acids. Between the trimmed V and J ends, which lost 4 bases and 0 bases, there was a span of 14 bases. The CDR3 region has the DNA TGTGCCAGCAGCCGTACAGGCGCAAGCTCTGGAAACACCATATATTTT. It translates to CASSRTGASSGNTIYF.

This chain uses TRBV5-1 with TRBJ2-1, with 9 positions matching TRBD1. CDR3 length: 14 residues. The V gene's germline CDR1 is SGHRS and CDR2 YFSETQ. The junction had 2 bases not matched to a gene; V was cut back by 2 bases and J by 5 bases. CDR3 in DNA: TGCGCCAGCAGCTTAGGGACAGGGAACAATGAGCAGTTCTTC. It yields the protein CASSLGTGNNEQFF.

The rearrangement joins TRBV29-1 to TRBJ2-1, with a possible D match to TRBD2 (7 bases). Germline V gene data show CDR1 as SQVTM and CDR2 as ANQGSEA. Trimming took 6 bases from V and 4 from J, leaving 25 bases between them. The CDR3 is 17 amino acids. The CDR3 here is CSVHRVSAASGYNEQFF. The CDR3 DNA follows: TGCAGCGTCCACAGGGTATCCGCGGCTAGCGGATACAATGAGCAGTTCTTC.

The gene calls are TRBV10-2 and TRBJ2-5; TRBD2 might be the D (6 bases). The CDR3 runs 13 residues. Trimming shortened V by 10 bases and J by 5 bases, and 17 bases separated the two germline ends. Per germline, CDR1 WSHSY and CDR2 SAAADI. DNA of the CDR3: TGCGCCACCGGTGGAGGGGTCGTCGAGACCCAGTACTTC. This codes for CATGGGVVETQYF.

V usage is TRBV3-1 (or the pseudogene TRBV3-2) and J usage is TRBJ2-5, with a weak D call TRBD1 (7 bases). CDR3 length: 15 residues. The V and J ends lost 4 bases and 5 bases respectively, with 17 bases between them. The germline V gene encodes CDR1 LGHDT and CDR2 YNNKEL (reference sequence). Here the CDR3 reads CASSRRGTALETQYF. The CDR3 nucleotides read TGTGCCAGCAGCCGCCGCGGGACAGCCCTTGAGACCCAGTACTTC.

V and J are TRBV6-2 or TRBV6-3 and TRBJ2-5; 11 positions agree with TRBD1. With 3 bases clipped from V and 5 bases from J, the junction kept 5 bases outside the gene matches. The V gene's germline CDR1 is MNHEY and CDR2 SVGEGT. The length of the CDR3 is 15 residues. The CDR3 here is CASSYGQGARETQYF. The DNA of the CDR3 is TGTGCCAGCAGTTATGGACAGGGGGCTCGGGAGACCCAGTACTTC.

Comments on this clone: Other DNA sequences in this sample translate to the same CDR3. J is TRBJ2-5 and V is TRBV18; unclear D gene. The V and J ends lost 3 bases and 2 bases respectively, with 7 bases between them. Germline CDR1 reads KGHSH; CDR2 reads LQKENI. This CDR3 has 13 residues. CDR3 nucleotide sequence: TGTGCCAGCTCACCCTTCAGGCAAGAGACCCAGTACTTC. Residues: CASSPFRQETQYF.

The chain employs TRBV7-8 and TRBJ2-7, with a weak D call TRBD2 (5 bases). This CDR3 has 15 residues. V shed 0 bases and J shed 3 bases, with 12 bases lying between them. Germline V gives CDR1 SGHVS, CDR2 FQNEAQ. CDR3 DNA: TGTGCCAGCAGCTTAGCAGGAGGTGCAATCTACGAGCAGTACTTC. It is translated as CASSLAGGAIYEQYF.

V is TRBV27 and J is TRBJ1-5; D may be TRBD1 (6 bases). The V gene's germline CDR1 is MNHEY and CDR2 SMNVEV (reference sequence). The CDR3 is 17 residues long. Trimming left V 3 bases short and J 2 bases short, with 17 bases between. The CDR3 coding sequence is TGTGCCAGCAGTTTCTTACCCTGGGCAGGGGGCAATCAGCCCCAGCATTTT. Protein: CASSFLPWAGGNQPQHF.

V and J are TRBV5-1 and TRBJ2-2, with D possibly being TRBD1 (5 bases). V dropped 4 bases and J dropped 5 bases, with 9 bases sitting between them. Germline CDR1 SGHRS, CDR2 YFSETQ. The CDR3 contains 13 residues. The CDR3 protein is CASSDQGTGELFF. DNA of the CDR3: TGCGCCAGCAGCGACCAGGGAACCGGGGAGCTGTTTTTT.

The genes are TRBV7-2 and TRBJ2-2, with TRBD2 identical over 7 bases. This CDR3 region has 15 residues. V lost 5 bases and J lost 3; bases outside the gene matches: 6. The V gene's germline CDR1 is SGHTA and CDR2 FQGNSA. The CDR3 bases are TGTGCCAGCAGCCGGATCCGGGGGGACACCGGGGAGCTGTTTTTT. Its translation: CASSRIRGDTGELFF.

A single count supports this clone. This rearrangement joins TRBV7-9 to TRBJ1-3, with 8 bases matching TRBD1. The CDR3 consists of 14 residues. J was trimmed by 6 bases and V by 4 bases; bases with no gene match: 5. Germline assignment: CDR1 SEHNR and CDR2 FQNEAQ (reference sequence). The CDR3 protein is CASSSTGDENTIYF. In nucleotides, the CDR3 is TGTGCCAGCAGCTCGACAGGGGATGAAAACACCATATATTTT.

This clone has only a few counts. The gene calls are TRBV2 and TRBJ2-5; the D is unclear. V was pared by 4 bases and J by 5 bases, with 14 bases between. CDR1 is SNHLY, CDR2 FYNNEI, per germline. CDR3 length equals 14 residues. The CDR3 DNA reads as TGTGCCAGCAGTGGGCTCAGGCCGGATGAGACCCAGTACTTC. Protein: CASSGLRPDETQYF. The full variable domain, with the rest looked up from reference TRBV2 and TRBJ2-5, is EPEVTQTPSHQVTQMGQEVILRCVPISNHLYFYWYRQILGQKVEFLVSFYNNEISEKSEIFDDQFSVERPDGSNFTLKIRSTKLEDSAMYFCASSGLRPDETQYFGPGTRLLVL.

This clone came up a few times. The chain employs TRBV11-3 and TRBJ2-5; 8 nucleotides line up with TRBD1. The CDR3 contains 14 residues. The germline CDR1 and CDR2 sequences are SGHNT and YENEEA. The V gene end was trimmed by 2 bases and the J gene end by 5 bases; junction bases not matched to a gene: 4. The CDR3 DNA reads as TGTGCCAGCAGCTTATCTTACAGGGGGGAGACCCAGTACTTC. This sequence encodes CASSLSYRGETQYF.

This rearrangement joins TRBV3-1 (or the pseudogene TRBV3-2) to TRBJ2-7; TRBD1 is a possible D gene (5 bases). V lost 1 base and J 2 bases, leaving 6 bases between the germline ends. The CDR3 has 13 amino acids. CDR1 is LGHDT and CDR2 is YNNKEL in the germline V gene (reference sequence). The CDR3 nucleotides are TGTGCCAGCAGCCAAGGCAGGGCCTACGAGCAGTACTTC. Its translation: CASSQGRAYEQYF.

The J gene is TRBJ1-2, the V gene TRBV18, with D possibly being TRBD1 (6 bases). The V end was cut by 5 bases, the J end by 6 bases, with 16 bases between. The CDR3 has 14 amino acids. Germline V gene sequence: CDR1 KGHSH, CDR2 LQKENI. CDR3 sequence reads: CASSSKTGMDGYTF. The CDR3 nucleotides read TGTGCCAGCTCATCAAAAACAGGGATGGATGGCTACACCTTC.

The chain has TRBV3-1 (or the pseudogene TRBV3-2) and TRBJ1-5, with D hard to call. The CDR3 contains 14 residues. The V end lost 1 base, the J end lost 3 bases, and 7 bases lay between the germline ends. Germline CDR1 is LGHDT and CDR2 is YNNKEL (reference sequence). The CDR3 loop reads CASSQGGINQPQHF. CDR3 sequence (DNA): TGTGCCAGCAGCCAAGGAGGGATCAATCAGCCCCAGCATTTT.

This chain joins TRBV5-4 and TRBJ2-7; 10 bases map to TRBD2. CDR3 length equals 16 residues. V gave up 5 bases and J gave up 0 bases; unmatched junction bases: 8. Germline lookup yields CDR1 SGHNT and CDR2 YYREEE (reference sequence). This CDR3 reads CASSRGLAVHSYEQYF. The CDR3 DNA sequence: TGTGCCAGCAGTCGCGGACTAGCGGTCCACTCCTACGAGCAGTACTTC.

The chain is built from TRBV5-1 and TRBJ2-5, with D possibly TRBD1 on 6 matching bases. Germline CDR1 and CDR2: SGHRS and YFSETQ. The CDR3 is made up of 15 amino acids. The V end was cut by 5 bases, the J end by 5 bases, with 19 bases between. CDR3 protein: CASSQGQGPWETQYF. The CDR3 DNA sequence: TGCGCCAGCAGTCAGGGGCAGGGCCCTTGGGAGACCCAGTACTTC.

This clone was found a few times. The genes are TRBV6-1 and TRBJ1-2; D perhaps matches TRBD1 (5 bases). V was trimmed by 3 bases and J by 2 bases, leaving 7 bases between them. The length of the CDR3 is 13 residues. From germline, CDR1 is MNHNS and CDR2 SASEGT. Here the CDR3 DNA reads TGTGCCAGCAGTGAGGCAGGGAACTATGGCTACACCTTC. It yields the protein CASSEAGNYGYTF.

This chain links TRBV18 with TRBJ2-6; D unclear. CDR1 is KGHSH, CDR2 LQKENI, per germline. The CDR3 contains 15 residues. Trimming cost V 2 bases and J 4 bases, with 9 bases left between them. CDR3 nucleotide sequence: TGTGCCAGCTCACCAGCTGGCGGCGGGGCCAACGTCCTGACTTTC. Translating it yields CASSPAGGGANVLTF.

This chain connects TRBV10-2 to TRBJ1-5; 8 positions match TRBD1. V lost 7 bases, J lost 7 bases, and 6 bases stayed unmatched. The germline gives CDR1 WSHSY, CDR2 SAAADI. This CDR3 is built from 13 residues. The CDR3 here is CASMTGVRQPQHF. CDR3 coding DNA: TGCGCCAGCATGACAGGGGTGCGGCAGCCCCAGCATTTT.

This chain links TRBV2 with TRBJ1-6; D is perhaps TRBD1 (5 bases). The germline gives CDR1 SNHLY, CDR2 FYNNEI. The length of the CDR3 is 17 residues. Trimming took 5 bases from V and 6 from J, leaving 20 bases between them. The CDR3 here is CASSIETPRGGNSPLHF. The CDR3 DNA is TGTGCCAGCAGTATAGAGACCCCTCGGGGGGGTAATTCACCCCTCCACTTT.

CDR3 sequence: CASSDNGQLLGEKLFF. CDR3 bases: TGTGCCAGTAGCGATAACGGACAGTTACTAGGGGAAAAACTGTTTTTT. The chain recombines TRBV19 with TRBJ1-4, with D tentatively TRBD1 (6 bases). This CDR3 has 16 amino acids. Germline V CDR1 and CDR2: LNHDA, SQIVND (reference sequence). V lost 6 bases and J lost 8, with 22 bases in between.

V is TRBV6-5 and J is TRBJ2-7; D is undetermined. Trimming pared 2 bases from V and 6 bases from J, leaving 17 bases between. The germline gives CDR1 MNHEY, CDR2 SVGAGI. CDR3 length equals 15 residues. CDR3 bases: TGTGCCAGCAGTTACGAAAGTAGTTCCGGGTTCGAGCAGTACTTC. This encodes CASSYESSSGFEQYF.

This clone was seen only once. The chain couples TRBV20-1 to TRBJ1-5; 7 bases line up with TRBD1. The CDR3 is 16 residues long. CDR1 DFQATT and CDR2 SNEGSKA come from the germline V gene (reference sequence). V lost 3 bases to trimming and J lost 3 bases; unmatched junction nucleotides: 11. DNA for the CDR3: TGCAGTGCTAGTTACCCTGGACAGGCGTTCAATCAGCCCCAGCATTTT. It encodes CSASYPGQAFNQPQHF.

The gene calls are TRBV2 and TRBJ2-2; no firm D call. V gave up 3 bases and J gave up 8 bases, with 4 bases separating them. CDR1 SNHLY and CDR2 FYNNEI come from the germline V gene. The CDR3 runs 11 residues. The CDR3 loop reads CASSEEGELFF. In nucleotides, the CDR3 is TGTGCCAGCAGTGAGGAGGGGGAGCTGTTTTTT.

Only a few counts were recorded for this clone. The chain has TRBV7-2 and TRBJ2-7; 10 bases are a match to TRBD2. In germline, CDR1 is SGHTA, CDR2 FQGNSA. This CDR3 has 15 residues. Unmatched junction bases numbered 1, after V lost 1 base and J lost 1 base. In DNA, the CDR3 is TGTGCCAGCAGCTTAGGGACTAGCGGATCCTACGAGCAGTACTTC. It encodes CASSLGTSGSYEQYF.

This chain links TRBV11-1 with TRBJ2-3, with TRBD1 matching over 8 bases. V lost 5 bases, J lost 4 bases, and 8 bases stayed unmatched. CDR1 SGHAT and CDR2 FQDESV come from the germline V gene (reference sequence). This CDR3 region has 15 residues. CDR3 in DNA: TGTGCCAGCAGCCCGTGGACAGGGTTCGCAGATACGCAGTATTTT. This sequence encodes CASSPWTGFADTQYF.